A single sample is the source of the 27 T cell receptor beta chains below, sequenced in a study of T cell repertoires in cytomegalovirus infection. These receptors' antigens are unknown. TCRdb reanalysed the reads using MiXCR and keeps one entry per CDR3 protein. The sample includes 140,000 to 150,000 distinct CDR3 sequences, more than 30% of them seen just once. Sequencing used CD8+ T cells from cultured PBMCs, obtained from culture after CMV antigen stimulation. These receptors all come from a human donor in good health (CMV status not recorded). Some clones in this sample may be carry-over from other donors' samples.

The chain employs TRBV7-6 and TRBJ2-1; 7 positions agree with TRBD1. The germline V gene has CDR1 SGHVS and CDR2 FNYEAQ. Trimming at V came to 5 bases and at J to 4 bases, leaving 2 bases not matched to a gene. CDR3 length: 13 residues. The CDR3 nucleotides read TGTGCCAGCAGCGGGGGACAGTACAATGAGCAGTTCTTC. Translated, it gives CASSGGQYNEQFF.

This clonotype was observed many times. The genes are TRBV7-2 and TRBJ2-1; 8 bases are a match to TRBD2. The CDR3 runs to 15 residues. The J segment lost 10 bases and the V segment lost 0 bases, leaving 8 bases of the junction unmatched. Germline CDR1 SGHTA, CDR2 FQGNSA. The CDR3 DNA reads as TGTGCCAGCAGCTTAGCCTCCAGCGGGGGACGGGAGCAGTTCTTC. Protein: CASSLASSGGREQFF.

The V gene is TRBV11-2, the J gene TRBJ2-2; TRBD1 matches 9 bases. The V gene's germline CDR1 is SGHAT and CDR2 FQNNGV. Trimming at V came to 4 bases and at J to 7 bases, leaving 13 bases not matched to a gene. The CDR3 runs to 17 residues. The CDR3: CASSSRAGTGRIGELFF. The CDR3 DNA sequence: TGTGCCAGCAGCTCCCGCGCCGGGACAGGGAGAATCGGGGAGCTGTTTTTT.

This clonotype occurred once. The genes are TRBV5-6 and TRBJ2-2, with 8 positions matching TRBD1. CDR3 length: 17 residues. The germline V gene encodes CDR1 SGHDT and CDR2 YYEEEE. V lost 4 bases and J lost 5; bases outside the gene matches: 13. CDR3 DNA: TGTGCCAGCAGCATCCAGGGGGCGCGATTTCGAACCGGGGAGCTGTTTTTT. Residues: CASSIQGARFRTGELFF.

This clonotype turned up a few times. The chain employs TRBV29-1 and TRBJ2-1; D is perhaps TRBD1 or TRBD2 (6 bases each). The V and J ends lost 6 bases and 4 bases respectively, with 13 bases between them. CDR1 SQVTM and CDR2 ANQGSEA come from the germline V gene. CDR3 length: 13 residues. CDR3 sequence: CSVRDTSYNEQFF. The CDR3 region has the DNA TGCAGCGTGCGGGACACAAGTTACAATGAGCAGTTCTTC.

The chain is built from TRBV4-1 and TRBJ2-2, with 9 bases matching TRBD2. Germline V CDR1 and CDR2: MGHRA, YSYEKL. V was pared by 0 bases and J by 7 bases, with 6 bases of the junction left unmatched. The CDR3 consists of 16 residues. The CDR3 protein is CASSQDARGGSGELFF. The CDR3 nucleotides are TGCGCCAGCAGCCAAGATGCGCGGGGGGGCAGCGGGGAGCTGTTTTTT.

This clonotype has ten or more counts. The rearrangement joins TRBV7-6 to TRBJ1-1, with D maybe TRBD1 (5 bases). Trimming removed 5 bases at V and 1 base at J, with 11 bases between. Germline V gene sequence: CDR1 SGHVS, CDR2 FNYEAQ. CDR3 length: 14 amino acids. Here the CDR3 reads CASSPGGANTEAFF. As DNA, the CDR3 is TGTGCCAGCAGCCCGGGTGGGGCGAACACTGAAGCTTTCTTT. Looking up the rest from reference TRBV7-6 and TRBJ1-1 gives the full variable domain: GAGVSQSPRYKVTKRGQDVALRCDPISGHVSLYWYRQALGQGPEFLTYFNYEAQQDKSGLPNDRFSAERPEGSISTLTIQRTEQRDSAMYRCASSPGGANTEAFFGQGTRLTVV.

For the CDR3, the DNA is TGTGCCAGCAAGGGGGACAGGGATCAAGAGACCCAGTACTTC. Residues: CASKGDRDQETQYF. The chain is built from TRBV11-3 and TRBJ2-5, with 9 bases matching TRBD1. V lost 7 bases, J lost 2 bases, and 5 bases stayed unmatched. This CDR3 has 14 residues. Germline values: CDR1 SGHNT, CDR2 YENEEA.

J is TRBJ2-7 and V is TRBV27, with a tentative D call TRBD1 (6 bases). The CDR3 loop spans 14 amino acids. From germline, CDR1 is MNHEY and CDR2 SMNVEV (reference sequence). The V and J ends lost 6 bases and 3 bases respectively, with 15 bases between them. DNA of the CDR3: TGTGCCAGCAGCACCAGGGACACCGGCTACGAGCAGTACTTC. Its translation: CASSTRDTGYEQYF.

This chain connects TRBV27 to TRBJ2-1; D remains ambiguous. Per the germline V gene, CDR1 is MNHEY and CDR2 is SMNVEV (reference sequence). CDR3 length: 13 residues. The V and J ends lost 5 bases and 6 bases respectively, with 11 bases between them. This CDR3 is CASSITGGNEQFF. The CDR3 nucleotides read TGTGCCAGCAGTATAACCGGCGGCAATGAGCAGTTCTTC.

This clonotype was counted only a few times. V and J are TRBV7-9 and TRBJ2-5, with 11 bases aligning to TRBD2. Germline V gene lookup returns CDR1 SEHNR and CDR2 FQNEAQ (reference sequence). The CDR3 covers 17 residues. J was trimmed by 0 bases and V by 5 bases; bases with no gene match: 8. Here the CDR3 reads CASSTSSGGPYQETQYF. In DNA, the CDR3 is TGTGCCAGCAGCACTTCTAGCGGGGGGCCGTACCAAGAGACCCAGTACTTC.

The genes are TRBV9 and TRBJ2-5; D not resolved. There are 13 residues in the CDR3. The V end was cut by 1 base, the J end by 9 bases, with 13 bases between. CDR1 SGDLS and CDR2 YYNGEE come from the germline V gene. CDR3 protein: CASSVTGVGAQYF. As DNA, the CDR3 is TGTGCCAGCAGCGTAACTGGCGTGGGCGCCCAGTACTTC.

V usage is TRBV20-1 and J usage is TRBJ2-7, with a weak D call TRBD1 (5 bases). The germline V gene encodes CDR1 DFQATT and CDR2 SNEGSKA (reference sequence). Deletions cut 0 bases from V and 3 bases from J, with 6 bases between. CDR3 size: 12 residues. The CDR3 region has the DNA TGCAGTGCTAGAGATCAGGGCTACGAGCAGTACTTC. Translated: CSARDQGYEQYF.

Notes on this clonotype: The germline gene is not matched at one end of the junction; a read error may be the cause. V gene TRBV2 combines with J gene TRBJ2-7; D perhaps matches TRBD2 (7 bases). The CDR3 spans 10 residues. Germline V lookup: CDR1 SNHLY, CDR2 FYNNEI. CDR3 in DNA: TGTGCCAGCGCGGGGGCCCAATGGCAGTTC. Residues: CASAGAQWQF.

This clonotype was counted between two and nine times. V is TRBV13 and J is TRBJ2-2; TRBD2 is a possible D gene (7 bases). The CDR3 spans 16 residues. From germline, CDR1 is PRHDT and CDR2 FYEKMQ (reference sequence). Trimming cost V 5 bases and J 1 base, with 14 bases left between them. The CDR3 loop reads CASSPLGGLNTGELFF. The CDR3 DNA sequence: TGTGCCAGCAGCCCATTGGGGGGGCTGAACACCGGGGAGCTGTTTTTT. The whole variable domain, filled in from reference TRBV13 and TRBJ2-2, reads AAGVIQSPRHLIKEKRETATLKCYPIPRHDTVYWYQQGPGQDPQFLISFYEKMQSDKGSIPDRFSAQQFSDYHSELNMSSLELGDSALYFCASSPLGGLNTGELFFGEGSRLTVL.

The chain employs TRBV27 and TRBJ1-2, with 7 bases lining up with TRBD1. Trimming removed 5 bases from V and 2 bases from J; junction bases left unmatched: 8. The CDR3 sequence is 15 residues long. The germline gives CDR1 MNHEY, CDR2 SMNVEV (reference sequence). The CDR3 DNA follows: TGTGCCAGCAGTCAACAGGGGACCCTAAACTATGGCTACACCTTC. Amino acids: CASSQQGTLNYGYTF.

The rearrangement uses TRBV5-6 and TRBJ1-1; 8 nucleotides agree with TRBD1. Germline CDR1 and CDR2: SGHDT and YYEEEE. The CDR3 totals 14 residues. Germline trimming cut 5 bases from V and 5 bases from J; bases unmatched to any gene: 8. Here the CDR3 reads CASSTDRGYTEAFF. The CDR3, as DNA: TGTGCCAGCAGTACCGACAGGGGATATACTGAAGCTTTCTTT. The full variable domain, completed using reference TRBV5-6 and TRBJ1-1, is DAGVTQSPTHLIKTRGQQVTLRCSPKSGHDTVSWYQQALGQGPQFIFQYYEEEERQRGNFPDRFSGHQFPNYSSELNVNALLLGDSALYLCASSTDRGYTEAFFGQGTRLTVV.

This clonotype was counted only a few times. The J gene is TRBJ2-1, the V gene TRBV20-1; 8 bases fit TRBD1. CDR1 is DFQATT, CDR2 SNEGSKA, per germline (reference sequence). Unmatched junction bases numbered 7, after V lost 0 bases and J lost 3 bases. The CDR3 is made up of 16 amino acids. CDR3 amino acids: CSARDQAGGDYNEQFF. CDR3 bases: TGCAGTGCTAGAGATCAGGCAGGGGGCGACTACAATGAGCAGTTCTTC.

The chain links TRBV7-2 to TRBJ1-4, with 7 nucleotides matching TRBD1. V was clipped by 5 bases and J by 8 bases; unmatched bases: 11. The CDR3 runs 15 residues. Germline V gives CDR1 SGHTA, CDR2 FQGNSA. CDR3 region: CASSHWDNRGEKLFF. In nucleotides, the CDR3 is TGTGCCAGCAGCCACTGGGATAACAGGGGCGAAAAACTGTTTTTT.

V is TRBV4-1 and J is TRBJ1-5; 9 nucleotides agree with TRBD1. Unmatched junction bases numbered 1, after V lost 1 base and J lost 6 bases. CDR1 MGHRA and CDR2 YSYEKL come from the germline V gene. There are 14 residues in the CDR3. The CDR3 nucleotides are TGCGCCAGCAGCCAAGGGACAGGGGCTCAGCCCCAGCATTTT. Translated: CASSQGTGAQPQHF.

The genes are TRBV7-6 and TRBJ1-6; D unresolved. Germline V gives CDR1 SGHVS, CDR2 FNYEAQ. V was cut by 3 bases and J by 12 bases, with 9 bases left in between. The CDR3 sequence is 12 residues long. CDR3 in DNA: TGTGCCAGCAGCTTTTCCGGAGTACCCCTCCACTTT. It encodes CASSFSGVPLHF.

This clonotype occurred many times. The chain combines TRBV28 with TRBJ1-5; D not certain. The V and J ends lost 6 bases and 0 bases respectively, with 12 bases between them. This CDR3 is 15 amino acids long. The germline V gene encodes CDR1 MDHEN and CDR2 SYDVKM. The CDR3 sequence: CASRPGEYSNQPQHF. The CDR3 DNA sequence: TGTGCCAGCAGACCCGGGGAGTATAGCAATCAGCCCCAGCATTTT.

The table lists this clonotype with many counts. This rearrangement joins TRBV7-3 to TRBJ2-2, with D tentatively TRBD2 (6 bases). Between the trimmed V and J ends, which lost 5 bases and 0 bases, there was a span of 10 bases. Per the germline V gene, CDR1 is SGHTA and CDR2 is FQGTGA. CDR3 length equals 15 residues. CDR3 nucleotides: TGTGCCAGCAGCCCCTTAGCGGCGAACACCGGGGAGCTGTTTTTT. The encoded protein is CASSPLAANTGELFF.

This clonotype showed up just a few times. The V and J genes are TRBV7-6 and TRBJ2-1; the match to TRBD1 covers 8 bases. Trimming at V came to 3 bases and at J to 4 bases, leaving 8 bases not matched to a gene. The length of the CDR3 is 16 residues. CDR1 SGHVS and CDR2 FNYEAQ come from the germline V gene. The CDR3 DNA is TGTGCCAGCAGCTTGGAGAGGACAGGGTTTTACAATGAGCAGTTCTTC. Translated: CASSLERTGFYNEQFF.

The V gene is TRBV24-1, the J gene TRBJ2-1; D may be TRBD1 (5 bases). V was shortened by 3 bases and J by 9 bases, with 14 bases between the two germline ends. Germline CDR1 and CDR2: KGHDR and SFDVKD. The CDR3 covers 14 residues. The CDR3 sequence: CATSDTGHYGEQFF. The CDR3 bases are TGTGCCACCAGTGATACCGGACATTACGGTGAGCAGTTCTTC.

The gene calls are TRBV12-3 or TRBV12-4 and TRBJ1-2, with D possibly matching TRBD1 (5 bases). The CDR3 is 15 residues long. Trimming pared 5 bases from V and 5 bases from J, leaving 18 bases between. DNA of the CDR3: TGTGCCAGCAGTCATACGGGGGGGAAACTATATGGCTACACCTTC. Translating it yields CASSHTGGKLYGYTF.

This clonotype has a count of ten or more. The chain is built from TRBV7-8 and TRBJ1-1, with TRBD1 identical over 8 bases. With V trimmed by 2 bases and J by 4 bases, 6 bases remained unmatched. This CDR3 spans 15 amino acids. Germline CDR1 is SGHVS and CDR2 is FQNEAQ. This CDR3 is CASSLRQGRGTEAFF. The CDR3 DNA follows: TGTGCCAGCAGCTTACGACAGGGGAGGGGCACTGAAGCTTTCTTT.